These 11 T cell receptor beta chains came from one sample sequenced in a study of blood T cell repertoires in COVID-19. Sequencing was performed with immunoSEQ multiplex PCR; in TCRdb, only in-frame clones are kept and a portion is missing. The table lists about 290,000 clones, about 89% of them singletons, with about 1.7% in the top ten. The specimen sequenced was PBMCs or T cells enriched from blood (not recorded which). The receptors were sampled from a woman aged 40-49 years who had recovered from COVID-19.

The gene calls are TRBV7-2 and TRBJ2-7; D call uncertain. Germline CDR1 SGHTA, CDR2 FQGNSA. The CDR3 runs to 11 residues. V was clipped by 2 bases and J by 3 bases, with 2 bases between them. For the CDR3, the DNA is TGTGCCAGCAGCTTATACTACGAGCAGTACTTC. This sequence encodes CASSLYYEQYF.

The chain recombines TRBV7-2 with TRBJ2-7, with 7 bases aligning to TRBD1. The germline V gene encodes CDR1 SGHTA and CDR2 FQGNSA. V shed 5 bases and J 0 bases; nucleotides not matched to a gene: 7. This CDR3 has 15 residues. The CDR3 bases are TGTGCCAGCAGCCTCGACGGGACAGTCTCCTACGAGCAGTACTTC. Protein product: CASSLDGTVSYEQYF.

The chain links TRBV10-3 to TRBJ2-1; possibly TRBD2 for D (5 bases). Germline V gives CDR1 ENHRY, CDR2 SYGVKD. The CDR3 is made up of 13 amino acids. V was shortened by 10 bases and J by 14 bases, with 24 bases between the two germline ends. CDR3 bases: TGTGCCACCAAGCGTCCCGAGAAACTCGGGGAGTTCTTC. Encoded protein: CATKRPEKLGEFF.

The chain links TRBV5-4 to TRBJ1-4, with 7 positions matching TRBD1. J was trimmed by 8 bases and V by 4 bases; bases with no gene match: 8. The CDR3 runs 14 residues. Germline CDR1 is SGHNT and CDR2 is YYREEE (reference sequence). The CDR3, as DNA: TGTGCCAGCAGCCCTGGGGGACAGAAGGAAAAACTGTTTTTT. It is translated as CASSPGGQKEKLFF. Full variable domain (missing parts from reference TRBV5-4 and TRBJ1-4): ETGVTQSPTHLIKTRGQQVTLRCSSQSGHNTVSWYQQALGQGPQFIFQYYREEENGRGNFPPRFSGLQFPNYSSELNVNALELDDSALYLCASSPGGQKEKLFFGSGTQLSVL.

This chain links TRBV2 with TRBJ2-1; 13 bases are shared with TRBD2. J gave up 5 bases and V 7 bases, and 8 bases lay outside the gene matches. The CDR3 covers 16 residues. Germline V gives CDR1 SNHLY, CDR2 FYNNEI. The CDR3 nucleotides are TGTGCCAGCACCGAAGGACTAGCGGGAGCCAACAATGAGCAGTTCTTC. It is translated as CASTEGLAGANNEQFF. Variable domain in full (rest from reference TRBV2 and TRBJ2-1): EPEVTQTPSHQVTQMGQEVILRCVPISNHLYFYWYRQILGQKVEFLVSFYNNEISEKSEIFDDQFSVERPDGSNFTLKIRSTKLEDSAMYFCASTEGLAGANNEQFFGPGTRLTVL.

This chain links TRBV11-2 with TRBJ2-7; 8 bases line up with TRBD1. The CDR3 length is 17 residues. CDR1 is SGHAT, CDR2 FQNNGV, per germline. V was clipped by 4 bases and J by 0 bases; unmatched bases: 11. CDR3 sequence (DNA): TGTGCCAGCAGCTCCCCGGAGGACAGGGTGCTCTCCTACGAGCAGTACTTC. Its translation is CASSSPEDRVLSYEQYF.

This clone appeared a few times. The chain carries TRBV5-1 and TRBJ2-2; 7 bases map to TRBD1. The CDR3 has 16 amino acids. With V trimmed by 3 bases and J by 4 bases, 9 bases remained unmatched. CDR1 is SGHRS, CDR2 YFSETQ, per germline. CDR3 DNA: TGCGCCAGCAGCTCCGATGAGGGGGCGGGCACCGGGGAGCTGTTTTTT. It yields the protein CASSSDEGAGTGELFF. Full variable domain (outside the CDR3, taken from reference TRBV5-1 and TRBJ2-2): KAGVTQTPRYLIKTRGQQVTLSCSPISGHRSVSWYQQTPGQGLQFLFEYFSETQRNKGNFPGRFSGRQFSNSRSEMNVSTLELGDSALYLCASSSDEGAGTGELFFGEGSRLTVL.

J is TRBJ2-2 and V is TRBV24-1; TRBD1 matches 7 bases. This CDR3 has 17 residues. The V gene end was trimmed by 4 bases and the J gene end by 0 bases; junction bases not matched to a gene: 7. Germline V gives CDR1 KGHDR, CDR2 SFDVKD. The CDR3, as DNA: TGTGCCACCAGTGAGAACAGGGGCCCCTCGAACACCGGGGAGCTGTTTTTT. Its protein is CATSENRGPSNTGELFF.

The chain joins TRBV11-2 to TRBJ1-6; D remains unclear. Per the germline V gene, CDR1 is SGHAT and CDR2 is FQNNGV. This CDR3 is 15 amino acids long. The ends were cut back, 5 bases at V and 2 bases at J, with 10 bases in the middle. The CDR3: CASSPRDPYNSPLHF. CDR3 DNA: TGTGCCAGCAGCCCCCGGGATCCCTATAATTCACCCCTCCACTTT.

This clone was counted a few times. For the CDR3, the DNA is TGTGCCAGCAGCCTAGGAACCTTGAGAACTAGCACAGATACGCAGTATTTT. Its translation is CASSLGTLRTSTDTQYF. The chain uses TRBV7-6 and TRBJ2-3; no clear D gene. The V and J ends lost 5 bases and 0 bases respectively, with 18 bases between them. The length of the CDR3 is 17 residues. Germline V lookup: CDR1 SGHVS, CDR2 FNYEAQ.

This chain links TRBV6-5 with TRBJ2-7; TRBD2 agrees at 7 bases. CDR1 and CDR2 (germline): MNHEY, SVGAGI. The ends lost 7 bases at V and 6 bases at J; junction bases unmatched: 12. The CDR3 covers 14 residues. CDR3 protein: CASTRNAGDSEQYF. CDR3 in DNA: TGTGCCAGCACACGAAATGCGGGAGACTCCGAGCAGTACTTC.